A single sample is the source of the 24 T cell receptor beta chains below, sequenced in a study of T-cell reconstitution after alpha-beta-depleted transplantation in children. Unique molecular identifiers featured in how the TCRbeta library was prepared. TCRdb fed the PCR reads into MiXCR, producing one record per CDR3 protein. The data show hundreds of thousands of distinct CDR3 sequences, around 9.9% seen once. Sequences were derived from PBMCs, sampled before TCRalphabeta/CD19-depleted stem cell transplant. Receptor source: a child under three years old with acute myeloid leukemia, due to receive a stem cell transplant.

This clonotype is deemed medium-sized. The chain links TRBV5-1 to TRBJ2-1; 8 nucleotides align to TRBD2. The germline gives CDR1 SGHRS, CDR2 YFSETQ. This CDR3 is built from 15 residues. V was pared by 6 bases and J by 0 bases, with 5 bases of the junction left unmatched. This CDR3 is CASKTSGSSYNEQFF. The CDR3 DNA reads as TGCGCCAGCAAAACTAGCGGAAGCTCCTACAATGAGCAGTTCTTC.

This clonotype was counted many times. The chain links TRBV7-2 to TRBJ1-2; perhaps TRBD1 as D (6 bases). The CDR3 is 15 amino acids. Germline V gene sequence: CDR1 SGHTA, CDR2 FQGNSA. V lost 5 bases and J lost 4, with 17 bases in between. In nucleotides, the CDR3 is TGTGCCAGCAGCCCCCAAGACAGGTCCCCCTATGGCTACACCTTC. Its translation: CASSPQDRSPYGYTF. Filled out from reference TRBV7-2 and TRBJ1-2, the complete variable domain reads GAGVSQSPSNKVTEKGKDVELRCDPISGHTALYWYRQSLGQGLEFLIYFQGNSAPDKSGLPSDRFSAERTGGSVSTLTIQRTQQEDSAVYLCASSPQDRSPYGYTFGSGTRLTVV.

This clonotype showed up many times. CDR3: CATSHRENTEAFF. CDR3 in DNA: TGTGCCACCAGCCACAGGGAAAACACTGAAGCTTTCTTT. The chain has TRBV15 and TRBJ1-1, with a tentative D call TRBD1 (6 bases). In germline, CDR1 is LNHNV, CDR2 YYDKDF (reference sequence). The CDR3 covers 13 residues. V was pared by 5 bases and J by 2 bases, with 9 bases between.

Ten or more counts support this clonotype. J is TRBJ2-7 and V is TRBV6-5, with TRBD2 matching 11 bases. Germline loops: CDR1 MNHEY, CDR2 SVGAGI. This CDR3 contains 17 residues. The ends lost 6 bases at V and 2 bases at J; junction bases unmatched: 12. DNA of the CDR3: TGTGCCAGCAGCCGCTCAGGGACGGGACTAGCGGCCTACGAGCAGTACTTC. Translating it yields CASSRSGTGLAAYEQYF.

The V gene is TRBV5-8, the J gene TRBJ2-1; TRBD1 agrees at 11 bases. Germline V gene data show CDR1 as SGHTS and CDR2 as YDEGEE. V lost 7 bases to trimming and J lost 6 bases; unmatched junction nucleotides: 6. The CDR3 contains 14 residues. The CDR3 DNA reads as TGTGCCAGCTTGACCGGGACAGGGGGCAATGAGCAGTTCTTC. Its translation: CASLTGTGGNEQFF.

The sample holds many counts of this clonotype. The V gene is TRBV7-2, the J gene TRBJ1-2; 8 bases fit TRBD1. There are 14 residues in the CDR3. Unmatched junction bases numbered 5, after V lost 4 bases and J lost 4 bases. Germline V gene data show CDR1 as SGHTA and CDR2 as FQGNSA. The CDR3 spells CASSSDRVRYGYTF. CDR3 nucleotides: TGTGCCAGCAGCTCGGACAGGGTCCGCTATGGCTACACCTTC.

As concerns this clonotype: This is likely a read error, given that the CDR3 carries no conserved phenylalanine or tryptophan at its end. V usage is TRBV7-6 and J usage is TRBJ2-7, with unresolved D. V was cut by 5 bases and J by 2 bases, with 13 bases left in between. Germline V gene data show CDR1 as SGHVS and CDR2 as FNYEAQ. The CDR3 spans 14 residues. CDR3 in amino acids: CASSPALNAYEQYL. CDR3 sequence (DNA): TGTGCCAGCAGCCCGGCCCTGAACGCCTACGAGCAGTACTTA.

The chain couples TRBV20-1 to TRBJ2-3; tentative D call: TRBD1 (5 bases). Germline V gene sequence: CDR1 DFQATT, CDR2 SNEGSKA (reference sequence). The CDR3 has 13 amino acids. The germline V and J ends were trimmed by 2 bases and 4 bases, with 10 bases remaining between them. CDR3 amino acids: CSARRGSPDTQYF. DNA of the CDR3: TGCAGTGCTAGAAGGGGCTCCCCAGATACGCAGTATTTT.

This clonotype was counted many times. The chain carries TRBV10-3 and TRBJ2-3; the D gene is possibly TRBD2 (6 bases). Trimming removed 2 bases at V and 3 bases at J, with 9 bases between. The length of the CDR3 is 14 residues. Germline-derived CDR1 and CDR2 are ENHRY and SYGVKD. The CDR3 nucleotides read TGTGCCATCAGTGAGCGGGAGAAGACAGATACGCAGTATTTT. Residues: CAISEREKTDTQYF.

This clonotype was recorded a few times. The chain has TRBV7-8 and TRBJ1-1, with D perhaps matching TRBD1 (6 bases). Germline assignment: CDR1 SGHVS and CDR2 FQNEAQ. V was cut by 5 bases and J by 1 base, with 14 bases left in between. The CDR3 contains 15 residues. CDR3 DNA sequence: TGTGCCAGCAGCGCCCGACAGGATACGAACACTGAAGCTTTCTTT. Translating it yields CASSARQDTNTEAFF.

This clonotype came up a few times. This sequence joins TRBV5-1 and TRBJ1-4, with D perhaps matching TRBD1 (6 bases). V shed 4 bases and J shed 4 bases, with 11 bases lying between them. The CDR3 is 14 amino acids. Germline-derived CDR1 and CDR2 are SGHRS and YFSETQ. DNA of the CDR3: TGCGCCAGCAGCACGGACAGCCGTAATGAAAAACTGTTTTTT. It specifies CASSTDSRNEKLFF.

This clonotype appeared many times. This chain uses TRBV7-9 with TRBJ2-2; D is unclear. This CDR3 spans 14 amino acids. Germline V CDR1 and CDR2: SEHNR, FQNEAQ (reference sequence). The germline V and J ends were trimmed by 1 base and 7 bases, with 10 bases remaining between them. CDR3 bases: TGTGCCAGCAGCTTAGTGGCCAGCTTCGGGGAGCTGTTTTTT. Translation gives CASSLVASFGELFF.

This clonotype was recorded at least ten times. The J gene is TRBJ2-7, the V gene TRBV7-2, with D perhaps TRBD1 (6 bases). The CDR3 runs to 15 residues. Per the germline V gene, CDR1 is SGHTA and CDR2 is FQGNSA. Trimming took 5 bases from V and 2 from J, leaving 16 bases between them. This CDR3 reads CASSPGQLHTYEQYF. In DNA form, the CDR3 reads TGTGCCAGCAGCCCAGGACAGCTACACACCTACGAGCAGTACTTC.

This clonotype has a count of ten or more. The chain uses TRBV4-3 and TRBJ1-1; D remains ambiguous. The CDR3 is 15 amino acids. Deletions cut 4 bases from V and 1 base from J, with 13 bases between. Germline CDR1 and CDR2: LGHNA and YSLEER. The CDR3 sequence is CASSLSLLGNTEAFF. In DNA form, the CDR3 reads TGCGCCAGCAGCCTATCGCTTCTAGGGAACACTGAAGCTTTCTTT.

This chain uses TRBV5-1 with TRBJ1-1; 7 bases line up with TRBD1. Germline V gene data show CDR1 as SGHRS and CDR2 as YFSETQ. Trimming cost V 3 bases and J 3 bases; bases outside gene matches: 11. This CDR3 spans 16 amino acids. The CDR3 DNA follows: TGCGCCAGCAGCTCGGACAGGATAAGACGAGACACTGAAGCTTTCTTT. This translates into CASSSDRIRRDTEAFF.

This clonotype occurred a few times. The V call is TRBV19, the J call TRBJ2-7, with D possibly TRBD1 on 5 matching bases. The germline V gene has CDR1 LNHDA and CDR2 SQIVND (reference sequence). This CDR3 is built from 15 residues. The V end was cut by 3 bases, the J end by 1 base, with 13 bases between. The CDR3 bases are TGTGCCAGTAGTATTTCGGCAGGGCTGTCCTACGAGCAGTACTTC. It translates to CASSISAGLSYEQYF.

This clonotype was recorded at least ten times. The chain uses TRBV5-1 and TRBJ2-5; 9 bases line up with TRBD1. CDR1 SGHRS and CDR2 YFSETQ come from the germline V gene. The CDR3 sequence is 14 residues long. V lost 5 bases, J lost 2 bases, and 4 bases stayed unmatched. The CDR3: CASRAGQGQETQYF. In DNA form, the CDR3 reads TGCGCCAGCAGGGCCGGACAGGGGCAAGAGACCCAGTACTTC. Full variable domain (remainder filled in from reference TRBV5-1 and TRBJ2-5): KAGVTQTPRYLIKTRGQQVTLSCSPISGHRSVSWYQQTPGQGLQFLFEYFSETQRNKGNFPGRFSGRQFSNSRSEMNVSTLELGDSALYLCASRAGQGQETQYFGPGTRLLVL.

This clonotype occurred many times. The chain uses TRBV29-1 and TRBJ2-6, with D perhaps TRBD1 (5 bases). The CDR3 spans 16 residues. V was shortened by 4 bases and J by 0 bases, with 13 bases between the two germline ends. Germline V lookup: CDR1 SQVTM, CDR2 ANQGSEA. CDR3 DNA sequence: TGCAGCGTTGGAGACAGTAAACCCTCTGGGGCCAACGTCCTGACTTTC. This encodes CSVGDSKPSGANVLTF.

This clonotype has at least ten counts. This chain connects TRBV28 to TRBJ2-2, with TRBD2 matching 11 bases. The V segment lost 5 bases and the J segment 7 bases; nucleotides outside the gene matches: 9. The CDR3 consists of 16 residues. Germline CDR1 and CDR2: MDHEN and SYDVKM. DNA for the CDR3: TGTGCCAGCAGTCTCACCCGGACTAGCGGGCTCGGGGAGCTGTTTTTT. This sequence encodes CASSLTRTSGLGELFF.

The rearrangement links TRBV5-6 to TRBJ2-6, with D unclear. CDR1 is SGHDT, CDR2 YYEEEE, per germline. The CDR3 spans 15 residues. The V end was cut by 2 bases, the J end by 1 base, with 7 bases between. CDR3: CASSLWMSGANVLTF. Here the CDR3 DNA reads TGTGCCAGCAGCTTATGGATGTCTGGGGCCAACGTCCTGACTTTC.

This clonotype has ten or more counts. This chain connects TRBV15 to TRBJ1-5; TRBD1 aligns across 7 bases. The CDR3 runs to 17 residues. CDR1 is LNHNV, CDR2 YYDKDF, per germline (reference sequence). After removal of 4 bases from V and 1 base from J, the junction contained 10 bases not matched to a gene. CDR3: CATSTRNRGGSNQPQHF. The CDR3 DNA sequence: TGTGCCACCAGCACCCGTAACAGGGGAGGGAGCAATCAGCCCCAGCATTTT.

This clonotype was picked up many times. The chain is built from TRBV12-3 or TRBV12-4 and TRBJ2-1; D is uncertain. CDR3 length: 14 residues. V was shortened by 4 bases and J by 8 bases, with 15 bases between the two germline ends. The CDR3 DNA follows: TGTGCCAGCAGTTCGGACCATCCAAGGGATGAGCAGTTCTTC. As protein: CASSSDHPRDEQFF.

This clonotype was observed at least ten times. The J gene is TRBJ2-2, the V gene TRBV5-5, with TRBD2 identical over 8 bases. J was trimmed by 3 bases and V by 8 bases; bases with no gene match: 9. Germline V lookup: CDR1 SGHKS, CDR2 YYEKEE (reference sequence). The CDR3 sequence is 15 residues long. CDR3 DNA sequence: TGTGCCAGTTCGGGGCTAGCGGGTGACACCGGGGAGCTGTTTTTT. As protein: CASSGLAGDTGELFF.

This clonotype was recorded at least ten times. The gene calls are TRBV18 and TRBJ1-2; maybe TRBD1 (6 bases). From germline, CDR1 is KGHSH and CDR2 LQKENI. Trimming pared 3 bases from V and 8 bases from J, leaving 7 bases between. CDR3 length: 11 amino acids. The DNA for the CDR3 is TGTGCCAGCTCACCTGGACAGGGCTACACCTTC. This translates into CASSPGQGYTF.